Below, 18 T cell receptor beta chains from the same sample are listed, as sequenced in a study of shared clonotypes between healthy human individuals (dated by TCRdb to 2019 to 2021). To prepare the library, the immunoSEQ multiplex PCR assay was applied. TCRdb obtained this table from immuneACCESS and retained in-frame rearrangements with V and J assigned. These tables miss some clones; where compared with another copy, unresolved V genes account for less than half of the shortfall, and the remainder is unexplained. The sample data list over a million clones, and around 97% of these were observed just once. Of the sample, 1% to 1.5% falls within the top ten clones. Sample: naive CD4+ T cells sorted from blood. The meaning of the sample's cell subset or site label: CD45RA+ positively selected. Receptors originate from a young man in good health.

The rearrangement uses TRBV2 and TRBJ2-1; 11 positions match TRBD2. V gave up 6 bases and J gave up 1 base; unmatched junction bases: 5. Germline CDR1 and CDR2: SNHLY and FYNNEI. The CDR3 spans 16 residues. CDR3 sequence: CASRPGLAGSYNEQFF. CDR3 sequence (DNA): TGTGCCAGCAGACCCGGACTAGCGGGTTCCTACAATGAGCAGTTCTTC.

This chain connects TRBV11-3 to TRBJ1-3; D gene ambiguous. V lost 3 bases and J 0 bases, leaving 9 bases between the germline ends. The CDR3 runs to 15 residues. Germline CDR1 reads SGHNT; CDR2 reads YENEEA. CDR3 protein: CASSFTPDSGNTIYF. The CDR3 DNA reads TGTGCCAGCAGCTTTACACCGGACTCTGGAAACACCATATATTTT. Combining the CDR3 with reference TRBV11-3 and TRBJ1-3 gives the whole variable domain EAGVVQSPRYKIIEKKQPVAFWCNPISGHNTLYWYLQNLGQGPELLIRYENEEAVDDSQLPKDRFSAERLKGVDSTLKIQPAELGDSAVYLCASSFTPDSGNTIYFGEGSWLTVV.

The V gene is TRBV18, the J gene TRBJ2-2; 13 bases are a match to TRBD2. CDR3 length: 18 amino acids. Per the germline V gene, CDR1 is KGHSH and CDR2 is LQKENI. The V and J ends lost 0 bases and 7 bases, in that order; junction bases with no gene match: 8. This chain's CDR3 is CASSPPWTSGRVDGELFF. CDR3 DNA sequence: TGTGCCAGCTCACCACCGTGGACTAGCGGGAGAGTGGACGGGGAGCTGTTTTTT.

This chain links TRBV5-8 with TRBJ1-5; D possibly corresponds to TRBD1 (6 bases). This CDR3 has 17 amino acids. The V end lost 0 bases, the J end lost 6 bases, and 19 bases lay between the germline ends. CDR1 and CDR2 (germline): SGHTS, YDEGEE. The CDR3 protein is CASSLVRGHLGIQPQHF. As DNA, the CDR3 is TGTGCCAGCAGCTTGGTTAGGGGACATTTAGGAATTCAGCCCCAGCATTTT.

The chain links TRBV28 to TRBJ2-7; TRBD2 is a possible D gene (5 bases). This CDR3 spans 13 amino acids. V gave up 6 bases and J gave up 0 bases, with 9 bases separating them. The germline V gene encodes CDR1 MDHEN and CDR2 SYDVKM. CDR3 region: CASRGRGSYEQYF. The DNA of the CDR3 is TGTGCCAGCAGGGGGAGAGGCTCCTACGAGCAGTACTTC.

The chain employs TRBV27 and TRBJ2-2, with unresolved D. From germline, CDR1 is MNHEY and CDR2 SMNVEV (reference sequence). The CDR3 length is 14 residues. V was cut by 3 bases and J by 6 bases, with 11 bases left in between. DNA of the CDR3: TGTGCCAGCAGTTTTCGGCGATATGCCGGGGAGCTGTTTTTT. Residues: CASSFRRYAGELFF.

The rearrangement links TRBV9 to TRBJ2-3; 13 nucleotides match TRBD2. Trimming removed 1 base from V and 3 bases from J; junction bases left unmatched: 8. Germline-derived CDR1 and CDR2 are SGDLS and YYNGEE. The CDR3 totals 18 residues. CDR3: CASSVLSGLAGATDTQYF. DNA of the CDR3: TGTGCCAGCAGCGTATTGAGTGGACTAGCGGGAGCTACAGATACGCAGTATTTT.

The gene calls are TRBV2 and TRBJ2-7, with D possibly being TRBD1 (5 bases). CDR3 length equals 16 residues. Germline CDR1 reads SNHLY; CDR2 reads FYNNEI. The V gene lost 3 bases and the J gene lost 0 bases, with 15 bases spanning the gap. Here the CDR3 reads CASSDRLIGASYEQYF. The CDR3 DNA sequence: TGTGCCAGCAGTGATCGCCTGATAGGGGCCTCCTACGAGCAGTACTTC.

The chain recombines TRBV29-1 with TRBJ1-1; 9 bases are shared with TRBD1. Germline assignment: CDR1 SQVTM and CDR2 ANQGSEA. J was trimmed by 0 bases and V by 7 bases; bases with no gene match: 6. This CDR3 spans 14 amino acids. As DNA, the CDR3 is TGCAGCGCCCCACAGGGGGCCATGAACACTGAAGCTTTCTTT. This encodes CSAPQGAMNTEAFF.

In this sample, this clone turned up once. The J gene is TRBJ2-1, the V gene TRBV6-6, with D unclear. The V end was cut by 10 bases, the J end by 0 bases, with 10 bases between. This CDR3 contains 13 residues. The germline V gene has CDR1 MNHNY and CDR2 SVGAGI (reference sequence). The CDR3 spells CAIGVSSYNEQFF. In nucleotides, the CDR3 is TGTGCCATTGGGGTGAGCTCCTACAATGAGCAGTTCTTC.

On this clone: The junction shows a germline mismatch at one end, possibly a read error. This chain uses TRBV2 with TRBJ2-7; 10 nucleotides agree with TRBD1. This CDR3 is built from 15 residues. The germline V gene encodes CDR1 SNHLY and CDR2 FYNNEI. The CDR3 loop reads CASNERQGARYEQYF. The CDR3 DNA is TGTGCCAGCAATGAAAGACAGGGGGCGCGGTACGAGCAGTACTTC.

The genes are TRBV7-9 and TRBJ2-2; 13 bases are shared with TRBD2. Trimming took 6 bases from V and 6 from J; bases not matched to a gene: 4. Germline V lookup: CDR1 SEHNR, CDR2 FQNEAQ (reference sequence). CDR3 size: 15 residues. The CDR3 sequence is CASRPLAGGAGELFF. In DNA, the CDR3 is TGTGCCAGCAGACCACTAGCGGGAGGGGCCGGGGAGCTGTTTTTT. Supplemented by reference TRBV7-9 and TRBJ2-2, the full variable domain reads DTGVSQNPRHKITKRGQNVTFRCDPISEHNRLYWYRQTLGQGPEFLTYFQNEAQLEKSRLLSDRFSAERPKGSFSTLEIQRTEQGDSAMYLCASRPLAGGAGELFFGEGSRLTVL.

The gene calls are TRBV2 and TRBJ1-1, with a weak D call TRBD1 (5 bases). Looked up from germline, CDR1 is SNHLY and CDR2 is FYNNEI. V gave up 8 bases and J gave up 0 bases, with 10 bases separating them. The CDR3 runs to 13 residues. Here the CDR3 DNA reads TGTGCCAGCGGCACCAGGGTGAACACTGAAGCTTTCTTT. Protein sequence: CASGTRVNTEAFF.

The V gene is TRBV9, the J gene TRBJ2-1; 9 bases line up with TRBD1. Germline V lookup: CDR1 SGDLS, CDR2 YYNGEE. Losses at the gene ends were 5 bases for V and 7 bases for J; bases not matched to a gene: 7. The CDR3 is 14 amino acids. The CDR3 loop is CASSKGQGDNEQFF. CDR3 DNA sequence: TGTGCCAGCAGTAAGGGACAGGGAGATAATGAGCAGTTCTTC.

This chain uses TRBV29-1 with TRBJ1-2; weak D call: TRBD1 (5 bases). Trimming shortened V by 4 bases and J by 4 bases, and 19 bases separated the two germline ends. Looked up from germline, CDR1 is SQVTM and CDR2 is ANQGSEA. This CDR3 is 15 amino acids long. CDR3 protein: CSVGNGADGIYGYTF. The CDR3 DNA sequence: TGCAGCGTTGGAAATGGGGCGGATGGGATCTATGGCTACACCTTC.

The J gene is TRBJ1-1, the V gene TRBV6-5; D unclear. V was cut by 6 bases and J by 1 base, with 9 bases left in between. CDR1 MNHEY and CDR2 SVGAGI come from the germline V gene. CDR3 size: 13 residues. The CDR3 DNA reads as TGTGCCAGCAGCGAAAACAAGAACACTGAAGCTTTCTTT. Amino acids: CASSENKNTEAFF.

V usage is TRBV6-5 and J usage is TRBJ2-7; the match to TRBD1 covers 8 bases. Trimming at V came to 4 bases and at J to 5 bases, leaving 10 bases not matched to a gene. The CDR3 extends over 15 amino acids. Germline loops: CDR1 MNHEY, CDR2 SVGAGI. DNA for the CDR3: TGTGCCAGCAGTTTTTCCTACGGGGACAGGAACGAGCAGTACTTC. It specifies CASSFSYGDRNEQYF.

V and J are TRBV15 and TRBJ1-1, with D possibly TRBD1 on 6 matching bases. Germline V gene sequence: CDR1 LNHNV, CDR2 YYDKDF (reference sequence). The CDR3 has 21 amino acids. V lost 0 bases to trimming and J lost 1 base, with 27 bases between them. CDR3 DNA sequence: TGTGCCACCAGCAGAGATCACAAGACAGGACCGTTGGGGAAAACGAACACTGAAGCTTTCTTT. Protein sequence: CATSRDHKTGPLGKTNTEAFF.